The clone carrying this TCR beta chain occurred many times. What it binds is unknown. This sample was taken from a study of metastatic and nonmetastatic thyroid tumors. Whole-study results and caveats: When malignant thyroid tumors were compared with benign nodules, TCR beta diversity was reportedly significantly higher in the malignant tumors. This held in both blood and tumor samples.

None of the patients had undergone any treatment ahead of thyroid surgery. TCRdb reprocessed the PCR reads via MiXCR. This table has about 34,000 clones, approximately 15% appearing once. V was pared by 4 bases and J by 0 bases, with 16 bases between. Germline-derived CDR1 and CDR2 are LGHNT and FRNRAP. The CDR3 totals 17 residues. This clonotype was sampled from a female donor with papillary thyroid cancer or a benign thyroid nodule (not recorded which). Some clones in this sample may be carry-over from other donors' samples. Sequencing was carried out using blood. The chain joins TRBV12-5 to TRBJ2-1, with a possible D match to TRBD2 (6 bases). The CDR3: CASGSLGGWDSYNEQFF. DNA for the CDR3: TGTGCTAGTGGTTCCCTCGGAGGGTGGGACTCCTACAATGAGCAGTTCTTC.